One sample yielded the 10 T cell receptor beta chains listed below, sequenced in a study of blood T cell repertoires in COVID-19. Here immunoSEQ multiplex PCR was the method, and the copy in TCRdb shows in-frame clones only, minus some. The sample includes 250,000 to 300,000 clones, about nine tenths of them seen just once. Sequencing was performed on PBMCs or T cells enriched from blood (not recorded which). The receptors were sampled from a human donor in a cohort exposed to, infected with or recovered from COVID-19 (not recorded which). The donor label of this sample is uncertain.

The gene calls are TRBV9 and TRBJ2-7; 7 nucleotides line up with TRBD2. The CDR3 is 15 amino acids. Germline V lookup: CDR1 SGDLS, CDR2 YYNGEE. With 1 base clipped from V and 11 bases from J, the junction kept 15 bases outside the gene matches. This CDR3 is CASSVYRSGDSPEYF. As DNA, the CDR3 is TGTGCCAGCAGCGTATACAGAAGCGGGGATAGCCCAGAGTACTTC.

V and J are TRBV9 and TRBJ2-3, with a tentative D call TRBD2 (6 bases). This CDR3 spans 15 amino acids. In germline, CDR1 is SGDLS, CDR2 YYNGEE. Trimming took 5 bases from V and 3 from J, leaving 16 bases between them. The CDR3 coding sequence is TGTGCCAGCAGTCTCGGGGAGGAGTCGACAGATACGCAGTATTTT. The encoded protein is CASSLGEESTDTQYF.

The chain employs TRBV5-1 and TRBJ2-3; maybe TRBD2 (6 bases). Between the trimmed V and J ends, which lost 7 bases and 0 bases, there was a span of 12 bases. The germline V gene encodes CDR1 SGHRS and CDR2 YFSETQ. This CDR3 has 14 residues. CDR3 amino acids: CASAGLISTDTQYF. Written as DNA, the CDR3 is TGCGCCAGCGCGGGACTTATTAGCACAGATACGCAGTATTTT.

The table lists this clone with a count of one. The chain combines TRBV19 with TRBJ1-3; tentative D call: TRBD1 (5 bases). CDR1 is LNHDA, CDR2 SQIVND, per germline (reference sequence). The CDR3 runs to 21 residues. The V gene lost 5 bases and the J gene lost 0 bases, with 29 bases spanning the gap. CDR3 nucleotide sequence: TGTGCCAGTAGTTCAGAAGGACATGTTGGCCAAATCCCAGGCTCTGGAAACACCATATATTTT. The encoded protein is CASSSEGHVGQIPGSGNTIYF.

The chain uses TRBV7-9 and TRBJ2-7; D is perhaps TRBD2 (6 bases). Trimming left V 5 bases short and J 3 bases short, with 20 bases between. Germline V gives CDR1 SEHNR, CDR2 FQNEAQ (reference sequence). The CDR3 sequence is 16 residues long. The CDR3 loop reads CASSGERGGKIYEQYF. The CDR3 nucleotides read TGTGCCAGCAGCGGCGAACGTGGGGGGAAGATCTACGAGCAGTACTTC. The complete variable domain, with remaining parts taken from reference TRBV7-9 and TRBJ2-7, reads DTGVSQNPRHKITKRGQNVTFRCDPISEHNRLYWYRQTLGQGPEFLTYFQNEAQLEKSRLLSDRFSAERPKGSFSTLEIQRTEQGDSAMYLCASSGERGGKIYEQYFGPGTRLTVT.

V gene TRBV11-2 combines with J gene TRBJ1-1; unclear D gene. The CDR3 is 15 residues long. Germline V gene data show CDR1 as SGHAT and CDR2 as FQNNGV. Trimming stripped 2 bases from V and 1 base from J, with 11 bases between. This CDR3 reads CASSLSPGTNTEAFF. CDR3 bases: TGTGCCAGCAGCTTAAGTCCGGGAACGAACACTGAAGCTTTCTTT. Combining the CDR3 with reference TRBV11-2 and TRBJ1-1 gives the whole variable domain EAGVAQSPRYKIIEKRQSVAFWCNPISGHATLYWYQQILGQGPKLLIQFQNNGVVDDSQLPKDRFSAERLKGVDSTLKIQPAKLEDSAVYLCASSLSPGTNTEAFFGQGTRLTVV.

This clone occurred a few times. The rearrangement links TRBV10-3 to TRBJ1-5, with D perhaps TRBD1 (5 bases). Trimming removed 0 bases from V and 4 bases from J, with 13 bases in between. This CDR3 is 16 amino acids long. Germline lookup yields CDR1 ENHRY and CDR2 SYGVKD. CDR3 protein: CAISESGQVGNQPQHF. For the CDR3, the DNA is TGTGCCATCAGTGAGTCTGGACAAGTTGGGAATCAGCCCCAGCATTTT.

The chain has TRBV4-1 and TRBJ2-5; 7 bases align to TRBD1. Germline lookup yields CDR1 MGHRA and CDR2 YSYEKL. The CDR3 contains 17 residues. With V trimmed by 0 bases and J by 7 bases, 14 bases remained unmatched. The CDR3 protein is CASSQDSSRGTGATQYF. DNA for the CDR3: TGCGCCAGCAGCCAAGATTCGTCTCGGGGCACAGGGGCGACCCAGTACTTC.

This chain links TRBV27 with TRBJ2-5; TRBD1 matches 8 bases. The CDR3 is 12 amino acids. Germline values: CDR1 MNHEY, CDR2 SMNVEV (reference sequence). After removal of 6 bases from V and 4 bases from J, the junction contained 1 base not matched to a gene. The CDR3 here is CASRQGAETQYF. As DNA, the CDR3 is TGTGCCAGCAGGCAGGGGGCAGAGACCCAGTACTTC.

CDR3: CASSDTDGSGSPLHF. CDR3 bases: TGTGCCAGCAGCGACACGGACGGGAGCGGGTCACCCCTCCACTTT. The gene calls are TRBV6-5 and TRBJ1-6; D unclear. Per the germline V gene, CDR1 is MNHEY and CDR2 is SVGAGI. Trimming removed 6 bases at V and 10 bases at J, with 19 bases between. The CDR3 is made up of 15 amino acids.